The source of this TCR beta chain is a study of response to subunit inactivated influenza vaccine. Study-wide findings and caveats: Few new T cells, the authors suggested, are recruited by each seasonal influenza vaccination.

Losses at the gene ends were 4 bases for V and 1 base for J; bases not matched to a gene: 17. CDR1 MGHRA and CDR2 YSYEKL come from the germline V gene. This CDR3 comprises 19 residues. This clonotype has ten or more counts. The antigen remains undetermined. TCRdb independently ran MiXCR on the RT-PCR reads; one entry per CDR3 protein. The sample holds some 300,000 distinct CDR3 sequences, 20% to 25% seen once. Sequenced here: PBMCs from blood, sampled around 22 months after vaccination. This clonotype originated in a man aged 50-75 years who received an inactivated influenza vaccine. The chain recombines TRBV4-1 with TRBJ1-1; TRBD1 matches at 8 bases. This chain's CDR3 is CASSLVHGTGGEKNTEAFF. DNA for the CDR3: TGCGCCAGCAGCCTCGTTCACGGGACAGGAGGGGAAAAGAACACTGAAGCTTTCTTT.